This paragraph covers one T cell receptor beta chain sequence. Its specificity is not known. The CDR3 consists of 16 residues. Between the trimmed V and J ends, which lost 5 bases and 0 bases, there was a span of 13 bases. The V gene's germline CDR1 is SEHNR and CDR2 FQNEAQ (reference sequence). The sample comes from a study of cytomegalovirus exposure and HLA in healthy donors. Study conclusions and caveats: Most likely, a cluster of highly shared sequence variants arose as a sequencing artifact. A later analysis found common viral pathogens apparently linked to several of the most significant clusters. In an earlier analysis, about 90% or about 30%: the productive usage of most TCR beta V segments.

Primers included in the PCR were 60 Vbeta and 13 Jbeta primers. Clones were sequenced by immunoSEQ multiplex PCR, and TCRdb holds only the in-frame ones, with some missing. This table has some 190,000 clones, less than 90% appearing once. The sequenced sample was PBMCs. This sequence joins TRBV7-9 and TRBJ1-4; possibly TRBD1 for D (6 bases). The sequence was collected from a woman in her twenties or thirties in good health and CMV-seronegative. Here the CDR3 reads CASSPRQAPTNEKLFF. CDR3 nucleotide sequence: TGTGCCAGCAGCCCCAGACAGGCACCAACTAATGAAAAACTGTTTTTT.